This paragraph covers one TCR beta chain sequence. Its antigen is not identified. The sample originates from a study of STAT5B mutations in CD4+ large granular lymphocyte leukemia. Study outcomes and limitations: CD4-sorted patient repertoires seemed more clonal than healthy CD4+ repertoires.

The CDR3 sequence is 14 residues long. With 7 bases removed from V and 0 bases from J, the gap between germline ends came to 8 bases. From germline, CDR1 is SGHRS and CDR2 YFSETQ. Sequencing was performed with immunoSEQ multiplex PCR; in TCRdb, only in-frame clones are kept and a portion is missing. The sample records approximately 30,000 clones, just over 75% being singletons. The receptor's source is a human donor in good health. This chain joins TRBV5-1 and TRBJ2-6, with a possible D match to TRBD2 (5 bases). Sequenced: CD4+ T cells from blood buffy coats. CDR3 residues: CASSRDSGANVLTF. The CDR3 bases are TGCGCCAGCTCCCGGGACTCTGGGGCCAACGTCCTGACTTTC.